This T cell receptor (beta chain) emerged from a study of CD8+ T cells in alopecia areata. Whole-study context: Transfer of skin from approximately 6-12-month-old C3H/HeJ graft donors with spontaneous alopecia was made to approximately 6-11-week-old female C3H/HeJ mice. Study-wide results and caveats: Across lesional scalp, and particularly alopecia totalis/universalis, clonality surpassed that of normal scalp.

The V end was cut by 2 bases, the J end by 3 bases, with 8 bases between. CDR1 is NNHDY, CDR2 SYVADS, per germline. The CDR3 loop spans 13 amino acids. This clone has just a few counts. Its specificity is unknown. Gene names refer to mouse genes. Read sequence stops 4 residues before the CDR3 end, and the germline J gene provides the missing end. In each case, RNA was isolated and then reverse transcribed into cDNA as the sequencing template. Repertoires were generated with immunoSEQ multiplex PCR, while TCRdb's copy carries only in-frame clones and drops some. The sample contains about 110,000 clones, none of them singletons.

This clonotype originated in a C3H/HeJ mouse with alopecia areata. The MHC haplotype of the strain is H2-k. Input material: lesional skin. The rearrangement links TRBV13-3 to TRBJ1-2; the D is unclear. CDR3 bases read: TGTGCCAGCAGTGAAGACAAGGACTCC. Translated, it gives CASSEDKDS. The CDR3, in full, reads CASSEDKDSDYTF.